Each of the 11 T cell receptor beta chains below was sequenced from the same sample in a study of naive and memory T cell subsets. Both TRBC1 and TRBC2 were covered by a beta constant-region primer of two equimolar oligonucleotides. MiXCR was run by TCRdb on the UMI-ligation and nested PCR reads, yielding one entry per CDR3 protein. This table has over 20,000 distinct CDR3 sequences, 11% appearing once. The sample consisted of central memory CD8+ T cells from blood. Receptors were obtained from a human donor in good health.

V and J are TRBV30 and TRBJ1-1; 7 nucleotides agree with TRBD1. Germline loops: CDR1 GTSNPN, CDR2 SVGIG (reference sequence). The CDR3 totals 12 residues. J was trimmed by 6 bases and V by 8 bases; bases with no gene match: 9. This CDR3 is CAGRTGWPEAFF. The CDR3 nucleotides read TGTGCCGGAAGGACAGGATGGCCTGAAGCTTTCTTT. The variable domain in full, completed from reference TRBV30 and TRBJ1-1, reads SQTIHQWPATLVQPVGSPLSLECTVEGTSNPNLYWYRQAAGRGLQLLFYSVGIGQISSEVPQNLSASRPQDRQFILSSKKLLLSDSGFYLCAGRTGWPEAFFGQGTRLTVV.

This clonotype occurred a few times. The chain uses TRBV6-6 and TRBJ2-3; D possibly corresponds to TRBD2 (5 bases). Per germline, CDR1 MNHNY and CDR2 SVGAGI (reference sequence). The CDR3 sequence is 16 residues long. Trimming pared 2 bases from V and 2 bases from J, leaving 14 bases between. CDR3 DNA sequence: TGTGCCAGCAGTTACCTCGGCCTAGCATTCACAGATACGCAGTATTTT. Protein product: CASSYLGLAFTDTQYF.

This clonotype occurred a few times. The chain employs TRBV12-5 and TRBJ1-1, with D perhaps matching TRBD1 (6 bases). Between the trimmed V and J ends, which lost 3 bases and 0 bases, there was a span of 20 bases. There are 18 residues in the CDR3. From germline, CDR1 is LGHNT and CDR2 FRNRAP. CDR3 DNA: TGTGCTAGTGGTTTCGGAGGGGGGTCCGCAGCTTTGAACACTGAAGCTTTCTTT. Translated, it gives CASGFGGGSAALNTEAFF.

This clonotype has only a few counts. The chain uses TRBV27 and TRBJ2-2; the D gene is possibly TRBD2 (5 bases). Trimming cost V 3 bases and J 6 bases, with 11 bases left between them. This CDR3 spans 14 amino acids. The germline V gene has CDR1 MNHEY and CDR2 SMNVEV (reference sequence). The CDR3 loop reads CASSLGANPGELFF. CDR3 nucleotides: TGTGCCAGCAGTTTGGGAGCAAATCCCGGGGAGCTGTTTTTT.

The CDR3 DNA sequence: TGTGCCAGCAGCTTGGCCGATTGGGGGGGGAGCACAGATACGCAGTATTTT. As protein: CASSLADWGGSTDTQYF. V gene TRBV5-5 combines with J gene TRBJ2-3; 7 bases align to TRBD2. V shed 0 bases and J 0 bases; nucleotides not matched to a gene: 7. Germline V CDR1 and CDR2: SGHKS, YYEKEE (reference sequence). The CDR3 loop spans 17 amino acids. The whole variable domain, remainder taken from reference TRBV5-5 and TRBJ2-3, is DAGVTQSPTHLIKTRGQQVTLRCSPISGHKSVSWYQQVLGQGPQFIFQYYEKEERGRGNFPDRFSARQFPNYSSELNVNALLLGDSALYLCASSLADWGGSTDTQYFGPGTRLTVL.

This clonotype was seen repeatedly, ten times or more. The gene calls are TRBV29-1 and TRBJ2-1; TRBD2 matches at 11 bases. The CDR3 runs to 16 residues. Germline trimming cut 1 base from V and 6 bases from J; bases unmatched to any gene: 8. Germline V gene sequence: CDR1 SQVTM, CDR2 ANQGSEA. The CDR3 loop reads CSVEAQTSGRVNEQFF. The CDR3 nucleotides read TGCAGCGTTGAAGCCCAAACTAGCGGGAGAGTCAATGAGCAGTTCTTC.

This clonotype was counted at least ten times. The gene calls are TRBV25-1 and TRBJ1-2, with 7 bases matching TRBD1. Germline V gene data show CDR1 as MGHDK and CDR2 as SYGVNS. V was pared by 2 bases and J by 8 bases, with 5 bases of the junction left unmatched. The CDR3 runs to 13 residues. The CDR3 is CASSEGNRGGYTF. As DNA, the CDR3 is TGTGCCAGCAGTGAAGGAAACAGGGGAGGCTACACCTTC.

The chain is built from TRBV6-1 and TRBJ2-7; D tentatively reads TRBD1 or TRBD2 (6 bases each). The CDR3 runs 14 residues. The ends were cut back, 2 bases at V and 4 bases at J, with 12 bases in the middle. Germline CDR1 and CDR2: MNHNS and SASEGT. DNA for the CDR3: TGTGCCAGCAGTGAATGGGGGGCGGGGTACGAGCAGTACTTC. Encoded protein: CASSEWGAGYEQYF.

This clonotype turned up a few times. The CDR3: CASTRGHSNGYTF. CDR3 coding DNA: TGTGCCAGCACCCGCGGACACAGTAACGGCTACACCTTC. The V call is TRBV7-9, the J call TRBJ1-2; D possibly corresponds to TRBD1 (5 bases). Trimming took 7 bases from V and 8 from J, leaving 17 bases between them. In germline, CDR1 is SEHNR, CDR2 FQNEAQ (reference sequence). The CDR3 covers 13 residues.

The CDR3 reads CASSTDSSYEQYF. CDR3 DNA: TGTGCCAGCTCCACGGACAGCTCCTACGAGCAGTACTTC. The V and J genes are TRBV7-9 and TRBJ2-7, with D perhaps TRBD1 (6 bases). The V end lost 8 bases, the J end lost 0 bases, and 11 bases lay between the germline ends. This CDR3 spans 13 amino acids. Per germline, CDR1 SEHNR and CDR2 FQNEAQ (reference sequence).

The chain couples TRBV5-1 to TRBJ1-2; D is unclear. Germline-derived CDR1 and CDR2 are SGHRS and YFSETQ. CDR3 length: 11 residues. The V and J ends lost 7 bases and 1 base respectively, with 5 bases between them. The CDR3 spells CASFDNYGYTF. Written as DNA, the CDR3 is TGCGCCAGCTTCGATAACTATGGCTACACCTTC.